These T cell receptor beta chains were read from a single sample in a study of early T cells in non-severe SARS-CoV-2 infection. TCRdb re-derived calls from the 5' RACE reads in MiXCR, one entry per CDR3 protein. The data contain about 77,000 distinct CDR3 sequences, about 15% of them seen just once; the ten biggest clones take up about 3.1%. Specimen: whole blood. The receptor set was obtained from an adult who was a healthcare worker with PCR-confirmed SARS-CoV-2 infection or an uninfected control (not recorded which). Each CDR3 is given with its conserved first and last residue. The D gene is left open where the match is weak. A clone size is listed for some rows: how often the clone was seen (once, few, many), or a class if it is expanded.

CASRGGGEQYF | TGTGCCAGCCGCGGGGGAGGCGAGCAGTACTTC | TRBV11-2 | TRBD2 | 11 | NA | TRBJ2-7
CASSLLGLAGYSEQFF | TGTGCCAGCAGTTTACTCGGACTAGCGGGATATAGTGAGCAGTTCTTC | TRBV12-3/TRBV12-4 | TRBD2 | 16 | NA | TRBJ2-1
CASSQGSVAFF | TGTGCCAGCAGCCAGGGGTCCGTAGCTTTCTTT | TRBV6-5 | NA | 11 | NA | TRBJ1-1
CASSPPIRSNTEAFF | TGTGCCAGCAGTCCCCCGATACGCAGTAACACTGAAGCTTTCTTT | TRBV11-3 | NA | 15 | few | TRBJ1-1
CAGTFLGPLHF | TGTGCCGGGACCTTCCTCGGACCCCTCCACTTT | TRBV30 | NA | 11 | many | TRBJ1-6
CASSLFDPGTGELFF | TGCGCCAGCAGCTTGTTCGACCCGGGAACCGGGGAGCTGTTTTTT | TRBV5-1 | NA | 15 | NA | TRBJ2-2
CASSQDQEQLGNTIYF | TGTGCCAGCAGCCAAGATCAGGAACAACTGGGAAACACCATATATTTT | TRBV3-1 | NA | 16 | NA | TRBJ1-3
CSVDGSSSYEQYF | TGCAGCGTTGACGGCAGTAGCTCCTACGAGCAGTACTTC | TRBV29-1 | NA | 13 | NA | TRBJ2-7
CAISEQGALRGYTF | TGTGCCATCAGTGAGCAGGGGGCGCTTCGTGGCTACACCTTC | TRBV10-3 | TRBD1 | 14 | NA | TRBJ1-2
CASSYTGARYQETQYF | TGTGCCAGCAGTTACACAGGGGCGAGGTACCAAGAGACCCAGTACTTC | TRBV12-3/TRBV12-4 | TRBD1 | 16 | many | TRBJ2-5
CATSDPRDRGLEFF | TGTGCCACCAGTGACCCGAGGGACAGGGGCCTTGAGTTCTTC | TRBV24-1 | TRBD1 | 14 | NA | TRBJ2-1
CSVGDGLNTEAFF | TGCAGCGTGGGGGACGGCCTGAACACTGAAGCTTTCTTT | TRBV29-1 | NA | 13 | many | TRBJ1-1
CASSVEGTKNIQYF | TGTGCCAGCAGCGTTGAGGGAACCAAAAACATTCAGTACTTC | TRBV9 | NA | 14 | NA | TRBJ2-4
CASSIRQPSYEQYF | TGTGCCAGTAGTATACGGCAGCCTTCCTACGAGCAGTACTTC | TRBV19 | NA | 14 | many | TRBJ2-7
CATSDPQGSYNEQFF | TGTGCCACCAGTGATCCACAGGGTTCCTACAATGAGCAGTTCTTC | TRBV24-1 | NA | 15 | few | TRBJ2-1
CASSFRATEAFF | TGTGCCAGCAGCTTCCGGGCCACTGAAGCTTTCTTT | TRBV7-2 | NA | 12 | NA | TRBJ1-1
CATSDRDRGTDTQYF | TGTGCCACCAGTGATCGGGACAGAGGCACAGATACGCAGTATTTT | TRBV24-1 | TRBD1 | 15 | few | TRBJ2-3
CASRSGTSGRTANTGELFF | TGTGCCAGCAGGTCCGGGACTAGCGGGAGGACCGCGAACACCGGGGAGCTGTTTTTT | TRBV7-9 | TRBD2 | 19 | few | TRBJ2-2
CASSRQGSSSSYNEQFF | TGCGCCAGCAGCCGCCAGGGCTCGAGTAGCTCCTACAATGAGCAGTTCTTC | TRBV5-1 | NA | 17 | few | TRBJ2-1
CASSFRGQPQHF | TGTGCCAGTAGTTTCAGGGGACAGCCCCAGCATTTT | TRBV19 | NA | 12 | few | TRBJ1-5
CASSLLGHSGNTIYF | TGTGCCAGCAGCCTTTTGGGGCACTCTGGAAACACCATATATTTT | TRBV3-1 | NA | 15 | few | TRBJ1-3
CSANPTGIYEQYF | TGCAGTGCCAACCCCACGGGCATCTACGAGCAGTACTTC | TRBV20-1 | NA | 13 | many | TRBJ2-7
CASSLQSNEQFF | TGTGCCAGCAGTTTACAGTCCAATGAGCAGTTCTTC | TRBV12-3/TRBV12-4 | NA | 12 | few | TRBJ2-1
CASSLRGMNTEAFF | TGTGCCAGCAGTTTACGGGGGATGAACACTGAAGCTTTCTTT | TRBV12-3/TRBV12-4 | NA | 14 | few | TRBJ1-1